This T cell receptor beta chain was recovered during a study of T-cell memory formation after mild COVID-19. Looking at the study overall: The two donors had largely donor-specific TCR clusters. Study-level findings and limits: Clones shrinking from day 15 to 85 showed even CD4/CD8 mixes; later expanders tilted CD4+.

Germline CDR1 reads MGHRA; CDR2 reads YSYEKL. The V segment lost 3 bases and the J segment 5 bases; nucleotides outside the gene matches: 9. This CDR3 has 15 residues. A word on this clonotype: What it recognizes is unknown.

After 5'RACE with constant-segment primers, TCR alpha and TCR beta cDNA libraries carrying sample barcodes and UMIs were obtained. TCRdb reprocessed the 5' RACE reads with MiXCR, giving one entry per CDR3 protein. The sample lists 200,000 to 250,000 distinct CDR3 sequences, 15% to 17% occurring once. The clonotype comes from an adult woman who had mild COVID-19 (a few samples of this study predate the infection). Cell type and time point are not known. This rearrangement joins TRBV4-1 to TRBJ2-7; 8 bases match TRBD1. Sequenced input: PBMCs or a T cell subset sorted from them (not recorded which). For the CDR3, the DNA is TGCGCCAGCAGCCAGCCGGGACAGGTTCTTCACGAGCAGTACTTC. Translation: CASSQPGQVLHEQYF.